This T cell receptor beta chain comes out of a study of T cells and Merkel cell carcinoma outcomes. Worth noting for this clone: The antigen is undetermined.

The CDR3 runs to 13 residues. Germline CDR1 reads SGHNT; CDR2 reads YENEEA. V shed 5 bases and J shed 4 bases, with 11 bases lying between them. Findings and limits, study-wide: Merkel cell carcinoma outcomes were reportedly predicted by repertoire and T-cell density.

Produced via immunoSEQ multiplex PCR; TCRdb's table is partial and in-frame only. The table lists about 19,000 clones, over 70% of them singletons, with 3% to 3.5% in the top ten. This receptor was taken from a human donor with Merkel cell carcinoma. The sequenced sample was tumor tissue from Merkel cell carcinoma. V usage is TRBV11-3 and J usage is TRBJ2-5; D perhaps matches TRBD1 (7 bases). CDR3 in amino acids: CASSQGGPETQYF. The CDR3, as DNA: TGTGCCAGCAGCCAGGGGGGCCCAGAGACCCAGTACTTC.